Following are 13 T cell receptor beta chains from one sample sequenced in a study of blood T cell repertoires in COVID-19. TCRdb's copy holds only in-frame clones and misses some; the assay was immunoSEQ multiplex PCR. Among around 180,000 clones listed, about four fifths were seen once. Source material: peripheral blood. These receptors all stem from a woman older than 75 with COVID-19, enrolled during active disease.

V and J are TRBV19 and TRBJ1-5; 11 bases align to TRBD1. V shed 7 bases and J 7 bases; nucleotides not matched to a gene: 3. This CDR3 comprises 13 residues. Germline-derived CDR1 and CDR2 are LNHDA and SQIVND (reference sequence). The DNA of the CDR3 is TGTGCCAGTAAGGACAGGGGGCGACAGCCCCAGCATTTT. The encoded protein is CASKDRGRQPQHF.

The chain links TRBV7-9 to TRBJ2-2; 7 nucleotides match TRBD2. The CDR3 consists of 16 residues. CDR1 and CDR2 (germline): SEHNR, FQNEAQ (reference sequence). Trimming cost V 5 bases and J 0 bases; bases outside gene matches: 6. In DNA, the CDR3 is TGTGCCAGCAGCCGGGGGGTCGGGACGAACACCGGGGAGCTGTTTTTT. Amino acids: CASSRGVGTNTGELFF. Together with reference TRBV7-9 and TRBJ2-2, the CDR3 gives the full variable domain: DTGVSQNPRHKITKRGQNVTFRCDPISEHNRLYWYRQTLGQGPEFLTYFQNEAQLEKSRLLSDRFSAERPKGSFSTLEIQRTEQGDSAMYLCASSRGVGTNTGELFFGEGSRLTVL.

CDR3 bases: TGTGCCAGTAGTATACCCAACTACAATGAGCAGTTCTTC. This gives the protein CASSIPNYNEQFF. The V call is TRBV19, the J call TRBJ2-1; D is unclear. V was shortened by 2 bases and J by 3 bases, with 5 bases between the two germline ends. The CDR3 runs to 13 residues. CDR1 and CDR2 from the germline V gene are LNHDA and SQIVND (reference sequence).

This chain connects TRBV19 to TRBJ1-2; D perhaps matches TRBD1 (6 bases). Trimming stripped 7 bases from V and 5 bases from J, with 23 bases between. CDR3 length: 16 amino acids. Germline V CDR1 and CDR2: LNHDA, SQIVND (reference sequence). The CDR3 is CASIEGQAGAPYGYTF. CDR3 DNA sequence: TGTGCCAGTATTGAGGGTCAGGCAGGGGCACCATATGGCTACACCTTC.

V usage is TRBV5-1 and J usage is TRBJ2-3, with 7 bases identical to TRBD2. Germline lookup yields CDR1 SGHRS and CDR2 YFSETQ. CDR3 length equals 13 residues. V trimming: 8 bases; J trimming: 1 base; junction bases outside the gene matches: 4. As DNA, the CDR3 is TGCGCCAGTAGGGGAGGGGGCACAGATACGCAGTATTTT. It is translated as CASRGGGTDTQYF.

V and J are TRBV4-3 and TRBJ1-5; D not certain. With 0 bases removed from V and 1 base from J, the gap between germline ends came to 4 bases. This CDR3 has 14 amino acids. From germline, CDR1 is LGHNA and CDR2 YSLEER. CDR3: CASSQELSNQPQHF. In DNA, the CDR3 is TGCGCCAGCAGCCAAGAACTGAGCAATCAGCCCCAGCATTTT.

V gene TRBV5-1 combines with J gene TRBJ1-1; unclear D gene. V was clipped by 0 bases and J by 2 bases, with 8 bases between them. Germline V CDR1 and CDR2: SGHRS, YFSETQ. This CDR3 is built from 14 residues. The CDR3, as DNA: TGCGCCAGCAGCTTGGGGCGGGAAAACACTGAAGCTTTCTTT. Translation: CASSLGRENTEAFF.

The genes are TRBV4-1 and TRBJ2-5; D not resolved. V shed 0 bases and J shed 5 bases, with 4 bases lying between them. Per germline, CDR1 MGHRA and CDR2 YSYEKL. The CDR3 loop spans 12 amino acids. The CDR3 DNA follows: TGCGCCAGCAGCCAAGATCTGGAGACCCAGTACTTC. Its translation is CASSQDLETQYF.

The chain employs TRBV7-2 and TRBJ1-2, with 7 bases that match TRBD1. From germline, CDR1 is SGHTA and CDR2 FQGNSA. CDR3 length equals 13 residues. The ends lost 4 bases at V and 4 bases at J; junction bases unmatched: 3. The CDR3, as DNA: TGTGCCAGCAGCTCCGGGACAGTCTATGGCTACACCTTC. This translates into CASSSGTVYGYTF.

This clone was detected ten times or more. The chain combines TRBV14 with TRBJ2-5; D is unresolved. CDR1 is SGHDN, CDR2 FVKESK, per germline. CDR3 size: 13 residues. V was pared by 4 bases and J by 3 bases, with 9 bases between. The CDR3 bases are TGTGCCAGCAGCCGTCCAGATGAAGAGACCCAGTACTTC. This sequence encodes CASSRPDEETQYF.

This chain connects TRBV18 to TRBJ1-6; D unresolved. Germline V gene data show CDR1 as KGHSH and CDR2 as LQKENI. Trimming pared 5 bases from V and 8 bases from J, leaving 10 bases between. The CDR3 is 13 amino acids. CDR3 protein: CASSTYTDSPLHF. The CDR3 nucleotides read TGTGCCAGCTCAACGTACACAGATTCACCCCTCCACTTT.

The chain uses TRBV14 and TRBJ2-7, with 14 nucleotides matching TRBD2. The CDR3 spans 15 residues. The germline V gene encodes CDR1 SGHDN and CDR2 FVKESK. Trimming cost V 4 bases and J 6 bases; bases outside gene matches: 5. This chain's CDR3 is CASSLGLAGVSEQYF. In DNA form, the CDR3 reads TGTGCCAGCAGCCTGGGACTAGCGGGAGTGAGCGAGCAGTACTTC.

V gene TRBV18 combines with J gene TRBJ2-1; 9 bases fit TRBD2. With 3 bases clipped from V and 7 bases from J, the junction kept 7 bases outside the gene matches. This CDR3 has 15 residues. Per the germline V gene, CDR1 is KGHSH and CDR2 is LQKENI. This CDR3 is CASSPGSGSVNEQFF. CDR3 in DNA: TGTGCCAGCTCACCGGGTAGCGGGAGTGTGAATGAGCAGTTCTTC.